This T cell receptor beta chain was captured by sequencing in a study of regulatory T cells in long-lasting Graves disease (dated by TCRdb to the early 2020s). At the level of the whole study: Newly diagnosed Graves' disease patients had taken antithyroid drugs for less than 3 months. Patients with persistent Graves' disease were compared with patients with newly diagnosed Graves' disease using TCR sequencing and RNA sequencing of peripheral blood. TCR sequencing covered approximately 13 persistent and 20 or so newly diagnosed Graves' disease patients, 33 samples in total. The study was registered as a clinical trial and conducted in China. On the study overall, not on this receptor specifically: Persistent Graves' disease patients showed lower TCR Shannon entropy and fewer highly expanded clones than newly diagnosed patients, suggesting clonal expansion. Only the TCR beta chain was sequenced and analyzed. A larger number of public clonotypes was shared among persistent patients (more than 2,500) than among newly diagnosed patients (around 880). The authors acknowledged the small sample size as a limitation that may reduce accuracy. Peripheral blood alone was examined, since thyroid tissue, which constituted the primary lesion, could not be accessed.

Libraries were built with multiplex PCR. Sequencing used an Illumina HiSeq 4000. iRepertoire HTBI primers and Arm-PCR amplification of CDR3 regions were used to construct TCR beta libraries. Before sequencing, the PCR products went through gel purification. Concerning the study's data processing: Across samples, about 64 TRBV and approximately 15 TRBJ segments were identified and used for gene usage analysis of CDR3 amino acid clonotypes. Filtered high-quality paired reads were merged into contigs using COPE and FqMerger. BLAST was used to align contigs to IMGT TRBV, TRBD and TRBJ reference genes, with CDR3 defined following IMGT. Highly expanded clones were defined as clonotypes with a frequency above 0.1%. Repertoire diversity was measured by Shannon entropy, and V-J evenness by the Gini coefficient. Public clonotypes were defined as clonotypes shared by more than one individual. TCRdb reprocessed the public reads (quality trimming at Q25 with fastp, clone calling with MiXCR) and kept in-frame beta chains. Rows merge per CDR3 protein into single entries with the most common DNA and genes. It is TCRdb's table, rather than the study itself, that gives the V and J calls and clone size. Here the sample has 500,000 to 700,000 distinct CDR3 sequences; around 15% occur a single time. The biggest ten clones account for around 19% of the sample.

In the paper's terms, the time point label means: newly diagnosed GD, antithyroid drugs for less than 3 months. For both TCR sequencing and RNA sequencing, RNA was extracted from PBMCs using TRIzol. The diagnosis of Graves' disease followed American Thyroid Association guidelines. Patients for the study were recruited at an endocrinology department in Xi'an, China. Each patient gave approximately 9 milliliters of peripheral blood, collected in an EDTA anticoagulant tube. Ficoll Paque Plus density gradient separation was used to isolate PBMCs, and no further T cell sorting was done. RNA quality was checked with an Agilent 2100 Bioanalyzer and agarose gel, and concentration with a NanoDrop 2000. The sample holds a few counts of this clonotype. This clone's antigen is unknown. No much larger clonotype is one base removed from it; base qualities were not supplied. The sample was also linked to a second study, of T cells in Graves' hyperthyroidism and ophthalmopathy. Taken from the second paper: Graves' hyperthyroidism was defined as stable when no progression to ophthalmopathy occurred over 18 months of follow-up. Hyperthyroidism patients were newly diagnosed, with disease duration under 2 months, and aged 18 to 65 years. Patients with uncontrolled infections, other autoimmune diseases, pregnancy or lactation were excluded. Diagnoses were based on clinical symptoms, serum thyroxine and TRAb, thyroid ultrasound and orbital computed tomography. The TCR CDR3 was subjected to a first round of RT-PCR using the HTBI primer set and the Qiagen OneStep RT-PCR kit. Most expanded thyroid clonotypes (frequency above 0.001) were also detected in blood, a finding suggesting that blood repertoires may reflect thyroid immune responses. A model built on a 13 V-J signature distinguished ophthalmopathy from stable hyperthyroidism, reaching roughly 88% sensitivity and 81% to 83% specificity in cross-validation and 80%/75% in testing. In validation, progression to ophthalmopathy was predicted by the model with 55% to 71% sensitivity and around 76% specificity, a median of about 6 months before onset. To identify TCR V-J signatures that set the groups apart, the researchers used a discovery cohort of about a hundred patients, made up of 40 to 45 with Graves' ophthalmopathy and some 56 with stable Graves' hyperthyroidism. Whether ophthalmopathy could be predicted prospectively was tested in an independent validation cohort made up of under 20 hyperthyroidism patients plus 17 patients who later progressed to ophthalmopathy. The 100 discovery patients were randomly split 7:3 into training and test sets. In addition, the study compared T-cell repertoires in thyroid tissue and in blood from about 6 Graves' hyperthyroidism patients. Once sampling was done, hyperthyroidism patients were given methimazole at a starting dose of 30 mg daily, whereas ophthalmopathy patients were given high-dose intravenous methylprednisolone. Libraries were constructed in a second round of multiplex PCR, after which size selection and purification were performed. Sequencing of the libraries was done on an Illumina HiSeq2000 using paired-end 100 bp reads. SOAPnuke was used to process the raw data, throwing out any read that contained adapters or uncalled bases, had a mean Phred below 15, or lacked an exact constant-primer or identifier match. COPE v1.2.5 was used to merge the high-quality paired reads, and each unique nucleotide sequence was defined as a clonotype. MiTCR v1.1 was used to align clonotypes to the IMGT TRBV, TRBD and TRBJ reference segments. Only V-J combinations with frequency above 0.0001, covering approximately 99% of repertoires, were analysed. The TCS score was defined as F50 (clonal expansion) divided by E x V (chaos), with BLOSUM62-based TCRdist calculated between CDR3 peptides within each V-J. Welch's t-statistics and random forest reduced several hundred V-J features to about 13, which were used in a naive Bayes classifier (R e1071). Sample size was not statistically predetermined, and investigators were not blinded to group allocation. According to the paper, TCR Vbeta CDR3 sequencing was carried out on about 140 peripheral blood samples, which came from around 43 ophthalmopathy, around 75 hyperthyroidism and approximately 17 progressor patients.

The receptor was isolated from a young woman with Graves disease. Donor details come from another sample of the same person, matched by shared clones. This specimen consisted of peripheral blood mononuclear cells (PBMCs), obtained at new diagnosis, from a patient treated with antithyroid drugs.

The CDR3 protein sequence reads: CSVEFAGFRCQPQHF. The nucleotide sequence reads as follows: TGCAGCGTTGAATTTGCGGGATTTAGGTGTCAGCCCCAGCATTTT. The rearranged chain carries TRBV29-1 and TRBJ1-5, with the D gene not clear enough to name. The CDR3 contains 15 residues, cysteine and phenylalanine counted. Just CDR3 DNA is preserved here, 45 bases in frame from base 1. A distance of 17 bases separates the germline ends of V and J, which lose 2 bases and 6 bases respectively. CDR1 and CDR2 were assigned from the germline V gene as SQVTM and ANQGSEA.